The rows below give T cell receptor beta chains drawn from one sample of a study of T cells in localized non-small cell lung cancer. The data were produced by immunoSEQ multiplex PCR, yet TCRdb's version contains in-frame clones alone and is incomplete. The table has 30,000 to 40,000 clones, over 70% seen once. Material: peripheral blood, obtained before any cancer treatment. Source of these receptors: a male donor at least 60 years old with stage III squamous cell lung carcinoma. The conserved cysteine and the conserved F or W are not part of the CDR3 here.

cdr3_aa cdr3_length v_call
AALRGTGGRWTEAF 14 TRBV7-7
ASSRGTLEAF 10 TRBV18
ASRGSDGTNYGYT 13 TRBV6-5
ASSLGQSTNEKLF 13 TRBV5-1
ASSLDGGRARIQY 13 TRBV7-2
ASSEADRGYTQY 12 TRBV6-1
ASSSGTSAETQY 12 TRBV7-9
AISEGAVFYGYT 12 TRBV10-3
SVEKRSSYNEQF 12 TRBV29-1
ASSLGQVNTEAF 12 TRBV10-1
ASSIIATSDSYNEQF 15 TRBV27
ASSIGPETQY 10 TRBV19
AISRDFNYGYT 11 TRBV10-3
ATSRDRSGAEAF 12 TRBV15
SVGEGTYEQY 10 TRBV29-1
ASSPLAGTYNEQF 13 TRBV18
ASSLGASGVYEQY 13 TRBV7-2
ASSQEGLVPGELF 13 TRBV4-2
ASSYAGTNTEAF 12 TRBV6-6
ASSPPGGPRGTDTQY 15 TRBV18
ASSLGRGTDSPLH 13 TRBV5-6
ASSNLGLSLSYEQY 14 TRBV27
ASSLMEGNTGELF 13 TRBV7-6
ASSPRQGATNTEAF 14 TRBV18
SAGGVRDKY 9 TRBV29-1
ASSTEIGEKLF 11 TRBV18
ASSFSNRESQPQH 13 TRBV5-1
ASSPHVGPVSEAF 13 TRBV9